The clone carrying this T cell receptor beta chain was recorded at least ten times. Its target is unknown. The germline V gene has CDR1 MDHEN and CDR2 SYDVKM. This CDR3 spans 12 amino acids. V dropped 4 bases and J dropped 5 bases, with 8 bases sitting between them. The sample comes from a study of T cells after yellow fever vaccination. The overall study: Researchers used SMART-Seq v4 Ultra Low Input to prepare fractions that had low cell numbers.

Findings and caveats of the study: At approximately 96% for CD4 and about 87% for CD8, most primary-vaccination clones showed up again after the booster. The study noted that FACS-sorted repertoires could contain abundant clonotypes contaminating from the bulk population.

Generation of TCR cDNA used 5'RACE template switching (which added a universal primer site and UMIs). TCRdb redid the calling of the 5' RACE reads with MiXCR, one entry per CDR3 protein. Altogether about 510,000 distinct CDR3 sequences are present, just over 20% being singletons, with the ten largest covering around 17%. Sequenced material: PBMCs, taken roughly 23 days after the first yellow fever vaccination. The TCR originated in a man younger than 30 who received the YFV17D yellow fever vaccine. V gene TRBV28 combines with J gene TRBJ1-2; no reliable D call. The CDR3 DNA is TGTGCCAGCAGTTCGACGGGGTATGGCTACACCTTC. Translated, it gives CASSSTGYGYTF.